These 8 T cell receptor beta chains share one sample of origin, sequenced in a study of resident and recirculating memory T cells in vitiligo. Some clones are missing from TCRdb's copy, which holds only in-frame ones; the method was immunoSEQ multiplex PCR. The sample includes fewer than 80,000 clones, approximately 90% of them seen just once. The source material was blood. The receptors stem from a male donor with vitiligo.

The chain joins TRBV5-1 to TRBJ1-1, with D tentatively TRBD1 (5 bases). The CDR3 length is 15 residues. Germline V gene data show CDR1 as SGHRS and CDR2 as YFSETQ. The germline V and J ends were trimmed by 5 bases and 4 bases, with 18 bases remaining between them. The CDR3 region has the DNA TGCGCCAGCAGACCCCAGGGAGGGTTAAGCACTGAAGCTTTCTTT. It specifies CASRPQGGLSTEAFF.

This chain uses TRBV29-1 with TRBJ1-5; 9 positions match TRBD1. This CDR3 has 14 residues. V lost 6 bases and J lost 3; bases outside the gene matches: 6. Germline V gene data show CDR1 as SQVTM and CDR2 as ANQGSEA. The chain's CDR3 is CSVAGQGNNQPQHF. The CDR3 DNA follows: TGCAGCGTCGCGGGACAGGGAAACAATCAGCCCCAGCATTTT. Full variable domain (rest looked up from reference TRBV29-1 and TRBJ1-5): SAVISQKPSRDICQRGTSLTIQCQVDSQVTMMFWYRQQPGQSLTLIATANQGSEATYESGFVIDKFPISRPNLTFSTLTVSNMSPEDSSIYLCSVAGQGNNQPQHFGDGTRLSIL.

This chain uses TRBV28 with TRBJ2-1; tentative D call: TRBD2 (6 bases). Germline assignment: CDR1 MDHEN and CDR2 SYDVKM. V shed 3 bases and J shed 7 bases, with 19 bases lying between them. The CDR3 loop spans 16 amino acids. CDR3 bases: TGTGCCAGCAGTTTGTTGAATACAGGCGCGGGAAATGAGCAGTTCTTC. Its protein is CASSLLNTGAGNEQFF.

V and J are TRBV18 and TRBJ1-5; D is uncertain. Between the trimmed V and J ends, which lost 4 bases and 8 bases, there was a span of 15 bases. Germline lookup yields CDR1 KGHSH and CDR2 LQKENI. CDR3 length: 14 residues. CDR3 sequence reads: CASSLTARSEPQHF. CDR3 nucleotide sequence: TGTGCCAGCTCACTTACCGCGAGGTCGGAGCCCCAGCATTTT.

This clone was picked up one time. A junction end diverges from the germline sequence, so it may reflect a read error. The chain joins TRBV5-4 to TRBJ2-5; no reliable D call. Germline lookup yields CDR1 SGHNT and CDR2 YYREEE (reference sequence). This CDR3 spans 8 amino acids. The CDR3 sequence is CASSSGDF. CDR3 nucleotide sequence: TGTGCCAGCAGCTCCGGAGACTTC.

This rearrangement joins TRBV6-5 to TRBJ2-5; D gene unclear. From germline, CDR1 is MNHEY and CDR2 SVGAGI. V was clipped by 5 bases and J by 1 base, with 8 bases between them. The CDR3 spans 13 residues. CDR3 DNA: TGTGCCAGCAGTAGTGGGCCCCAAGAGACCCAGTACTTC. Translated: CASSSGPQETQYF.

V is TRBV6-5 and J is TRBJ2-7; D gene unclear. V lost 6 bases to trimming and J lost 3 bases, with 12 bases between them. The CDR3 has 13 residues. The germline V gene encodes CDR1 MNHEY and CDR2 SVGAGI. The CDR3 nucleotides read TGTGCCAGCAGCCTGACACGTTTCTACGAGCAGTACTTC. This gives the protein CASSLTRFYEQYF.

As DNA, the CDR3 is TGTGCCAGCAGTGAATCGAGGTTCGGCTACACCTTC. Protein product: CASSESRFGYTF. The genes are TRBV2 and TRBJ1-2; D ambiguous. CDR1 and CDR2 from the germline V gene are SNHLY and FYNNEI. Between the trimmed V and J ends, which lost 2 bases and 8 bases, there was a span of 9 bases. There are 12 residues in the CDR3.